This TCR beta chain came from a study of blood T cell repertoires in COVID-19. The overall study: Researchers got acute and convalescent COVID-19 samples from the United States, Italy and Spain.

Original data processing: Scientists estimated how many nucleated cells there were by amplifying reference gene primers. The method was immunoSEQ multiplex PCR; TCRdb's version includes in-frame clones alone and lacks a portion of them. V and J calls and clone size follow that table, whereas D and trimming were derived from the DNA. The data contain 390,000 or so clones, about 87% of them seen just once; the ten biggest clones take up less than 11%. Patients at the Seattle site were enrolled during active infection and followed longitudinally. The sample was peripheral blood. The clonotype comes from a woman in her twenties or thirties with COVID-19, enrolled during active disease.

The CDR3 DNA follows: TGCGCCAGCAGCCAAGATACAGGAGTCAATGAGCAGTTCTTC. This codes for CASSQDTGVNEQFF. V and J are TRBV4-1 and TRBJ2-1; weak D call: TRBD1 (5 bases). With 0 bases removed from V and 6 bases from J, the gap between germline ends came to 9 bases. This CDR3 is built from 14 residues. CDR1 and CDR2 (germline): MGHRA, YSYEKL.